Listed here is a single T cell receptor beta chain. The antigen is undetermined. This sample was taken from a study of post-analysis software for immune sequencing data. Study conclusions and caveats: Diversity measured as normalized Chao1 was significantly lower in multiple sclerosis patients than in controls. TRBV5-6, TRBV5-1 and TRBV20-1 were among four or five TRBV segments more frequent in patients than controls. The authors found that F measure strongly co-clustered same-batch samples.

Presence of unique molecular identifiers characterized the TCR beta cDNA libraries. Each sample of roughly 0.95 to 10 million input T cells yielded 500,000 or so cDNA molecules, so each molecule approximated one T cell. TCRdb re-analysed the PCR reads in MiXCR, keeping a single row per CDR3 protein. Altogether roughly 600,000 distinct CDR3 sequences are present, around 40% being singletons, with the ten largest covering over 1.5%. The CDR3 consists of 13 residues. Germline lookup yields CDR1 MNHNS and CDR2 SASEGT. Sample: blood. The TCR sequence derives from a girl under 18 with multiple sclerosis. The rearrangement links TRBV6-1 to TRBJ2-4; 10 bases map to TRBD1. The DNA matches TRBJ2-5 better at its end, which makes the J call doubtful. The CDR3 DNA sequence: TGTGCCAGCACGTCGGGACAGGGGGAGACCCAGTACTTC. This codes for CASTSGQGETQYF.